The clone carrying this T cell receptor beta chain was counted at least ten times. The antigen remains undetermined. Regarding time point: longitudinal time-point 1 (baseline). The length of the CDR3 is 16 residues. The trim removed 5 bases at V and 0 bases at J, leaving 2 bases unmatched. These data are taken from a study of neurological immune-mediated disorders. Findings and limits, study-wide: HTLV-1-associated myelopathy had the most TCR clonal expansion, while multiple sclerosis had the least, a level that fell below healthy controls. The expanded clones of different subjects shared no CDR3 amino acid sequences (suggesting private repertoires in all groups).

The authors produced cDNA by 5'RACE using 10-nucleotide random UMIs. In each sequencing run, over 160 million TCR-beta sequences were generated from 15-18 subjects. TCRdb re-derived calls from the 5' RACE reads in MiXCR, one entry per CDR3 protein. This sample yields tens of thousands of distinct CDR3 sequences, of which 12% to 15% are seen a single time; 3.5% to 5.5% belongs to the top ten. Sequenced material: PBMCs. The chain carries TRBV12-3 or TRBV12-4 and TRBJ1-3, with 12 bases aligning to TRBD1. The TCR sequence derives from a female donor with HTLV-1-associated myelopathy (HAM/TSP). CDR3 nucleotide sequence: TGTGCCAGCAGTGGGGGACAGGGGGCCTCTGGAAACACCATATATTTT. It encodes CASSGGQGASGNTIYF.